These 6 T cell receptor beta chains share one sample of origin, sequenced in a study of T cell clonality in common variable immunodeficiency. Profiled with immunoSEQ multiplex PCR; TCRdb holds only in-frame clones, not every one. This repertoire holds about 34,000 clones, and none appear only once. Sequenced: peripheral blood mononuclear cells. These receptor sequences come from a person aged 18-70 years in good health.

This clone occurred a few times. Sequencing ends 3 residues short of the CDR3 end; the germline J gene provides the rest. V usage is TRBV30 and J usage is TRBJ1-2; D remains unclear. Per the germline V gene, CDR1 is GTSNPN and CDR2 is SVGIG (reference sequence). The CDR3 is 14 amino acids. CDR3 in amino acids: CAWSLSGSTDTYTF. CDR3 DNA, as far as it was read: TGTGCCTGGAGTCTCAGCGGGAGCACAGATACC.

This clone came up many times. The read terminates 3 residues ahead of where the CDR3 ends, so the germline J gene completes it. The chain employs TRBV6-1 and TRBJ1-3; tentatively, D is TRBD1 (5 bases). V lost 4 bases to trimming and J lost 0 bases, with 10 bases between them. Germline CDR1 reads MNHNS; CDR2 reads SASEGT. CDR3 length: 15 amino acids. The sequenced part of the CDR3 DNA is TGTGCCAGCAGTGCGGACACCCTCTCTGGAAACACC. As protein: CASSADTLSGNT. The complete CDR3 reads CASSADTLSGNTIYF.

This clone was detected ten times or more. The sequence runs out 3 residues before the end of the CDR3; the remainder is reconstructed from the germline J gene. This rearrangement joins TRBV7-6 to TRBJ2-7; 7 bases map to TRBD1. Germline-derived CDR1 and CDR2 are SGHVS and FNYEAQ. This CDR3 spans 13 amino acids. V gave up 8 bases and J gave up 1 base; unmatched junction bases: 5. Partial CDR3 DNA: TGTGCCAGCGGGGAGACAGGGTCCTACGAG. This sequence encodes CASGETGSYE. The whole CDR3 sequence is CASGETGSYEQYF.

This clone occurred a few times. One base away lies a much larger clone, so this may be a sequencing read error. The read is 3 residues too short to cover the CDR3 end, so that end is filled in from the germline J gene. The J gene is TRBJ2-7, the V gene TRBV11-3, with D tentatively TRBD1 or TRBD2 (5 bases each). The CDR3 sequence is 14 residues long. Trimming stripped 1 base from V and 6 bases from J, with 13 bases between. Per the germline V gene, CDR1 is SGHNT and CDR2 is YENEEA. The CDR3 loop reads CASSLGGVGCEQYF. The covered CDR3 bases are TGTGCCAGCAGCTTAGGAGGGGTCGGGTGCGAG.

Many counts were recorded for this clone. The CDR3 end is not reached by the read, which stops 3 residues before it; the germline J gene fills it in. The chain couples TRBV6-1 to TRBJ1-5; 7 bases map to TRBD1. CDR3 length: 14 amino acids. Losses at the gene ends were 3 bases for V and 9 bases for J; bases not matched to a gene: 8. Germline lookup yields CDR1 MNHNS and CDR2 SASEGT. The CDR3 DNA, read in part, is TGTGCCAGCAGTGAGGGGGACAGCCTATGGCCC. This encodes CASSEGDSLWP. The CDR3 reads in full as CASSEGDSLWPQHF.

At least ten counts were recorded for this clone. The read ends 3 residues shy of where the CDR3 ends; the end is completed using the germline J gene. V usage is TRBV7-2 and J usage is TRBJ1-1; D is possibly TRBD1 (5 bases). V lost 1 base to trimming and J lost 3 bases, with 9 bases between them. The germline CDR1 and CDR2 sequences are SGHTA and FQGNSA. The CDR3 covers 14 residues. The CDR3 bases that were read are TGTGCCAGCAGCTTAGTGGCAGGGCACACTGAA. Translating gives CASSLVAGHTE. The whole CDR3 region reads CASSLVAGHTEAFF.